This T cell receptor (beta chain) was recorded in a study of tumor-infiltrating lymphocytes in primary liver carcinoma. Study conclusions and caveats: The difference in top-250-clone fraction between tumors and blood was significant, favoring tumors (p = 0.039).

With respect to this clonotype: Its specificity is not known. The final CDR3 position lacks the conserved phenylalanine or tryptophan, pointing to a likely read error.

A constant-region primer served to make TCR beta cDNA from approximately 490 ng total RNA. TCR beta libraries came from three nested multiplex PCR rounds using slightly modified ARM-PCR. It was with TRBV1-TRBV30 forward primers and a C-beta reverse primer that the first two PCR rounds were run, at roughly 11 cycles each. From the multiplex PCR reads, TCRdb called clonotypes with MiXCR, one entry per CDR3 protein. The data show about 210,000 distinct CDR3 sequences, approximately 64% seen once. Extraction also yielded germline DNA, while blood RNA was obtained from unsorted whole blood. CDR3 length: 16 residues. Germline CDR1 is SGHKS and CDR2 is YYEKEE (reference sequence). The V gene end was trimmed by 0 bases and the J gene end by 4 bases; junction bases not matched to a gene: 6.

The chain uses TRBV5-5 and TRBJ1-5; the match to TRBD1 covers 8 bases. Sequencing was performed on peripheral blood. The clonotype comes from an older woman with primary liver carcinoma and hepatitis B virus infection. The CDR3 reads CASSLAETGANQPQHC. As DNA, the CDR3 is TGTGCCAGCAGCTTGGCCGAGACAGGGGCTAATCAGCCCCAGCATTGT.